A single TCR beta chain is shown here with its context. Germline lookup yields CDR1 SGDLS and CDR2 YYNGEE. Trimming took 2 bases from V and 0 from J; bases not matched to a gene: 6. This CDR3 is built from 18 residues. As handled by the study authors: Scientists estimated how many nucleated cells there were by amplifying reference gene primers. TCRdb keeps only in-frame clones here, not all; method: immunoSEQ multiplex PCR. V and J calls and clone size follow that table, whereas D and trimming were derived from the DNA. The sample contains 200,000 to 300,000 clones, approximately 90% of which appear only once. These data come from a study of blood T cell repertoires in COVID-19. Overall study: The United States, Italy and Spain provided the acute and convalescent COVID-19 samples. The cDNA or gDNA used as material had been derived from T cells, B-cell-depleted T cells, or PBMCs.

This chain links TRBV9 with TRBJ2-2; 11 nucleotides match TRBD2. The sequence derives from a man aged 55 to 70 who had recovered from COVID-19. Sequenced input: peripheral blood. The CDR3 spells CASSVRLAGSSNTGELFF. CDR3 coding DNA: TGTGCCAGCAGCGTGCGACTAGCGGGGTCGTCGAACACCGGGGAGCTGTTTTTT.